These T cell receptor beta chains were read from a single sample in a study of CD8 T cells in ankylosing spondylitis. TCRdb re-called the 5' RACE reads with MiXCR, one entry per CDR3 protein. The table lists roughly 400,000 distinct CDR3 sequences, about a fifth of them singletons. Sequencing was performed on blood, either unsorted or a sorted T cell fraction (not recorded which). These receptors all come from a male donor with ankylosing spondylitis. The conserved cysteine and the conserved F or W are not part of the CDR3 here. D genes are given only for firm matches.

cdr3_aa: ASGGPGYGYT
v_call: TRBV25-1
d_call: .
j_call: TRBJ1-2

cdr3_aa: ASSLGSGRAPPRWY
v_call: TRBV5-4
d_call: TRBD2
j_call: TRBJ2-7

cdr3_aa: ASSLDGPPKDGYT
v_call: TRBV5-1
d_call: .
j_call: TRBJ1-2

cdr3_aa: ATSTLGQGDNEQF
v_call: TRBV24-1
d_call: TRBD1
j_call: TRBJ2-1

cdr3_aa: ASSQDRREQY
v_call: TRBV4-2
d_call: .
j_call: TRBJ2-7

cdr3_aa: ASSQGLAWSTDTQY
v_call: TRBV3-1
d_call: TRBD2
j_call: TRBJ2-3

cdr3_aa: ASSPEPLNNEQF
v_call: TRBV5-1
d_call: .
j_call: TRBJ2-1

cdr3_aa: ASSETTGGEQY
v_call: TRBV10-2
d_call: TRBD1
j_call: TRBJ2-7

cdr3_aa: ASSWGSSAGELF
v_call: TRBV5-6
d_call: .
j_call: TRBJ2-2

cdr3_aa: ASSQVVRTGGTNEQF
v_call: TRBV3-1
d_call: TRBD1
j_call: TRBJ2-1

cdr3_aa: ASSQGATGRGTGELF
v_call: TRBV3-1
d_call: TRBD2
j_call: TRBJ2-2

cdr3_aa: AREQGTKRPSEQF
v_call: TRBV2
d_call: .
j_call: TRBJ2-1

cdr3_aa: SVIQQETQY
v_call: TRBV29-1
d_call: .
j_call: TRBJ2-5

cdr3_aa: ATSRDRGSYEQY
v_call: TRBV15
d_call: .
j_call: TRBJ2-7

cdr3_aa: SVEFLTDTQY
v_call: TRBV29-1
d_call: .
j_call: TRBJ2-3

cdr3_aa: ASSLTGDTEVF
v_call: TRBV5-1
d_call: .
j_call: TRBJ1-1

cdr3_aa: SVAEAGGTEAF
v_call: TRBV29-1
d_call: TRBD1
j_call: TRBJ1-1